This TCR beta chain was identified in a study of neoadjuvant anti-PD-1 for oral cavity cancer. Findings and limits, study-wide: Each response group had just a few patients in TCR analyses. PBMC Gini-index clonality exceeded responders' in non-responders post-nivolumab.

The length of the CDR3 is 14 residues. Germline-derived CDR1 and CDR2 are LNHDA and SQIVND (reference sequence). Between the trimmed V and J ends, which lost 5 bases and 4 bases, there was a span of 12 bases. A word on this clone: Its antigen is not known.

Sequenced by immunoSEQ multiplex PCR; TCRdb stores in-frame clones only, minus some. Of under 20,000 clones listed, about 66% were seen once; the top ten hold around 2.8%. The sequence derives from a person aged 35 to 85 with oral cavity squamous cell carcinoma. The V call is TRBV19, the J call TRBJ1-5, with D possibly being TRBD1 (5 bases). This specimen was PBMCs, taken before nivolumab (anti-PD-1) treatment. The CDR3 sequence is CASSAIGGNQPQHF. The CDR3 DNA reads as TGTGCCAGTAGTGCTATTGGGGGAAATCAGCCCCAGCATTTT.